This entry describes one TCR beta chain. The sample originates from a study of blood T cell repertoires in COVID-19. Germline lookup yields CDR1 MNHNY and CDR2 SVGAGI (reference sequence). Deletions cut 2 bases from V and 0 bases from J, with 8 bases between. The CDR3 has 14 residues. Some clones are missing from TCRdb's copy, which holds only in-frame ones; the method was immunoSEQ multiplex PCR. The table lists approximately 250,000 clones, 84% of them singletons. This TCR derives from a human donor in a cohort sampled during active COVID-19. The chain uses TRBV6-6 and TRBJ2-7; no reliable D call. The sequencing sample was made of peripheral blood. The CDR3: CASSYGRSSYEQYF. The CDR3 DNA is TGTGCCAGCAGTTACGGAAGGAGCTCCTACGAGCAGTACTTC.